The sequence of this T cell receptor (beta chain) was determined in a study of blood T cell repertoires in COVID-19 (dated by TCRdb to 2019 to 2021). Context from the whole study: Collaborator samples came from the United States, Italy and Spain and covered acute and convalescent phases of COVID-19. The prospective study material was composed of cDNA or gDNA derived from T cells, B-cell-depleted T cells, or PBMCs. The dataset comprised deeply sampled blood TCRbeta repertoires from subjects exposed to, actively infected with, or recovered from COVID-19. A freely available public database, intended as a resource for researchers studying the immune response to SARS-CoV-2, is where the repertoires were released. Samples came from the ongoing ImmuneRACE study (first 160 participants) plus 1,254 subjects from 6 global collaborators. The sample metadata nearly always contained a de-identified subject ID, COVID-19 status, age in years and sex. Where HLA class I and class II types were available, the types were taken from metadata supplied by the sample provider, not from assay-based typing.

Collaborating institutions collected whole blood in K2EDTA tubes following their own protocols. For TCRbeta analysis, collaborators shipped samples as frozen whole blood, isolated PBMCs, or DNA extracted from either of those sample types. The paper's findings and limits, for the study overall: Clinical and demographic metadata were provided uncurated, with the amount varying by source and participant.

From a lookup of the germline V gene (reference sequence), CDR1 and CDR2 are LNHDA and SQIVND. V loses 3 bases of germline sequence and J loses 3 bases, and the interval between the two ends is 8 bases. Inclusive of the bounding cysteine and phenylalanine, the CDR3 is 13 residues long. This entry keeps only the CDR3 DNA: 39 bases, framed from base 1. TCRbeta CDR3 regions were amplified from genomic DNA using the immunoSEQ Assay, a bias-controlled multiplex PCR. In the source study's methods: The number of nucleated cells in each sample was estimated by amplification of reference gene primers within the assay. To quantify the absolute abundance of each unique TCRbeta CDR3 rearrangement, sequence reads were collapsed and filtered. For each sample, productive Simpson clonality was calculated as the square root of Simpson's diversity index over productive rearrangements. TCRdb limited this immuneACCESS table to in-frame rearrangements with V and J called. A share of clones is missing; checked studies link under half to unresolved V genes, and the rest is unexplained. V, J and clone size were drawn from that table, and D and trimming were deduced from the DNA. This sample holds fewer than 250,000 clones; 80% to 90% were observed only once. The ten top clones hold about 2.5% of the sample.

Notes on this clone: Its antigen is unknown. The record has no base qualities; no much larger clone is one base away.

The origin of this receptor is a woman in her 40s with active or convalescent COVID-19. The rearrangement joined TRBV19 to TRBJ1-1; the D gene cannot be named for sure. The sequenced material came from peripheral blood. The base sequence is TGTGCCAGTAGTATGTGGGCCGACACTGAAGCTTTCTTT. Protein translation: CASSMWADTEAFF.